This TCR beta chain was sequenced during a study of T cells in Graves' hyperthyroidism and ophthalmopathy. Study-wide results and caveats: Ophthalmopathy cases were set apart from stable hyperthyroidism by a 13 V-J model.

As to this clonotype: Its antigen is unknown.

Amplified TCR beta CDR3 regions came from RNA transcripts. Carried out on the TCR CDR3, a first-round RT-PCR used the HTBI primer set. A single record per CDR3 protein comes from TCRdb applying MiXCR to the multiplex PCR reads. The data contain hundreds of thousands of distinct CDR3 sequences, roughly 22% of them singletons. This TCR derives from a man aged 25 to 45 with Graves' ophthalmopathy. The sequencing sample was made of blood.

The CDR3 nucleotides read TGTGCCAGCAGCCAGTGGGACAGGGGACTCCACGAGCAGTACTTC. It encodes CASSQWDRGLHEQYF. The chain has TRBV14 and TRBJ2-7; TRBD1 matches 10 bases. The V and J ends lost 3 bases and 5 bases, in that order; junction bases with no gene match: 7. Germline CDR1 reads SGHDN; CDR2 reads FVKESK. The CDR3 is 15 amino acids.